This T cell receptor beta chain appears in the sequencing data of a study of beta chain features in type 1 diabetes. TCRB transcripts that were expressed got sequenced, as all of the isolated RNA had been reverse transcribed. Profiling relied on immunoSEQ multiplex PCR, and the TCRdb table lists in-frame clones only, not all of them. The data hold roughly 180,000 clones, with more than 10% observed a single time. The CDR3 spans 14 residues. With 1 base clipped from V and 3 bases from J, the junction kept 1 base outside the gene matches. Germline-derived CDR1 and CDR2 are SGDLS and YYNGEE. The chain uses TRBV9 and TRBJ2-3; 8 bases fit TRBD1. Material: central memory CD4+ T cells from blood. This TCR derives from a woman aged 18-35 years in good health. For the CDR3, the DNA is TGTGCCAGCAGCGTACAGGGGGCAACAGATACGCAGTATTTT. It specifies CASSVQGATDTQYF. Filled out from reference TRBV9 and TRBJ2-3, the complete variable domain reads DSGVTQTPKHLITATGQRVTLRCSPRSGDLSVYWYQQSLDQGLQFLIQYYNGEERAKGNILERFSAQQFPDLHSELNLSSLELGDSALYFCASSVQGATDTQYFGPGTRLTVL.